This is a list of T cell receptor beta chains from one sample in a study of blood T cell repertoires in COVID-19. The protocol was immunoSEQ multiplex PCR, while the TCRdb copy is restricted to in-frame clones and leaves out a portion. The table includes a few hundred thousand clones, roughly 88% detected once. Sequencing input: PBMCs or T cells enriched from blood (not recorded which). The receptor set was obtained from a woman aged 40 to 50 who had recovered from COVID-19. Each CDR3 is given with its conserved first and last residue. Each record gives: J gene, V gene, clone size, D gene, CDR3 protein. The D gene is left open where the match is weak. Expanded clones are given a class, and other clones once, few, many or no size at all.

TRBJ1-2 TRBV2 - TRBD1 CASNDRAEGYTF
TRBJ2-7 TRBV13 - TRBD2 CASTLGIGGNPYEQYF
TRBJ1-2 TRBV6-5 - TRBD1 CASYGDRGLYGYTF
TRBJ2-2 TRBV9 - TRBD1 CASSVTGGTGELFF
TRBJ1-2 TRBV28 - - CASSGPHRANYGYTF
TRBJ2-1 TRBV7-2 - - CASSPIPLSSYNEQFF
TRBJ2-7 TRBV12-5 - TRBD1 CASGTGSYEQYF
TRBJ2-3 TRBV27 - - CASSGGGHYTDTQYF
TRBJ1-5 TRBV30 - TRBD1 CAWRRTGALQLHF
TRBJ2-1 TRBV4-3 - TRBD2 CASSQDFGLGNEQFF
TRBJ2-7 TRBV6-5 - TRBD1 CASSSQGTGGYEQYF
TRBJ1-2 TRBV7-2 - - CASSFLGGNYGYTF
TRBJ2-3 TRBV6-1 - - CASSEGWGRFTDTQYF
TRBJ1-5 TRBV4-2 few TRBD1 CASSQDRGSNQPQHF
TRBJ2-3 TRBV7-6 - TRBD1 CASSPGQGMSDTQYF
TRBJ1-1 TRBV12-3/TRBV12-4 - TRBD1 CASRTSEGAAFF
TRBJ2-3 TRBV24-1 - - CATSATTGSADTQYF
TRBJ1-1 TRBV29-1 - TRBD1 CSLMTGAFGTEAFF
TRBJ1-2 TRBV21-1 - - CASSKVPTPGLEEDYGYTF
TRBJ1-1 TRBV2 - TRBD1 CASSGTGYTEAFF
TRBJ1-4 TRBV5-1 - - CASTNYGVGEKLFF
TRBJ1-5 TRBV10-3 - TRBD1 CAISESTGTDRGRAFNQPQHF
TRBJ2-3 TRBV13 - - CASSLGSWERMEGTSTDTQYF
TRBJ1-2 TRBV30 - - CAWSDDTINRETYYGYTF
TRBJ1-5 TRBV6-4 - - CASSDTHMVQPQHF
TRBJ2-4 TRBV12-3/TRBV12-4 - TRBD2 CASTGSGNIQYF
TRBJ2-1 TRBV15 - TRBD2 CATSRDAGGWVREQFF
TRBJ1-2 TRBV6-2/TRBV6-3 - TRBD1 CASSYSIVSSTGGWLGYTF
TRBJ1-4 TRBV9 - TRBD1 CASSVDRGNEKLFF
TRBJ2-2 TRBV24-1 once - CATSDLGLATRTGELFF
TRBJ1-2 TRBV2 - - CASSEEGVDGYTF